The T cell receptor (beta chain) described here comes from a study of technical replicates of blood from a handful of donors. Using immunoSEQ multiplex PCR, the repertoire was profiled, and TCRdb retains in-frame clones only, with some absent. The table lists about 82,000 clones, about 93% of them singletons, with approximately 0.41% in the top ten. The CDR3 is 14 residues long. Trimming took 4 bases from V and 4 from J; bases not matched to a gene: 4. Germline V gene data show CDR1 as SGHNT and CDR2 as YYREEE (reference sequence). The material sequenced was T cells isolated from PBMCs. The chain couples TRBV5-4 to TRBJ2-7; 11 nucleotides line up with TRBD2. The receptor's source is a human donor in good health. The CDR3 bases are TGTGCCAGCAGCCATGGGACTAGCGGATACGAGCAGTACTTC. Protein: CASSHGTSGYEQYF.